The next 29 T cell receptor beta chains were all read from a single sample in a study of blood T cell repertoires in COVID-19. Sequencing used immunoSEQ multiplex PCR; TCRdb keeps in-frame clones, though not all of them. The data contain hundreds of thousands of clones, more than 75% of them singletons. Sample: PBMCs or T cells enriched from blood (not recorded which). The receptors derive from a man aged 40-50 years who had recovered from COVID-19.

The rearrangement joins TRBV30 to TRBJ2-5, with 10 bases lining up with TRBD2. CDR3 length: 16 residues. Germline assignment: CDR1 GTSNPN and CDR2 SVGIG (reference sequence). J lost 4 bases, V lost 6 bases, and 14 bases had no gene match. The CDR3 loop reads CACAGLASSVRETQYF. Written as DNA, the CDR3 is TGTGCCTGCGCGGGACTAGCGTCAAGTGTCCGAGAGACCCAGTACTTC.

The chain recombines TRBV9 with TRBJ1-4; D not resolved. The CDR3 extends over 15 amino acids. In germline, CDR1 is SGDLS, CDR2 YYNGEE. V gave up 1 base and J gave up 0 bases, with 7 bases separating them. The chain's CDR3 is CASSVFGATNEKLFF. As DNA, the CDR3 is TGTGCCAGCAGCGTATTCGGGGCAACTAATGAAAAACTGTTTTTT.

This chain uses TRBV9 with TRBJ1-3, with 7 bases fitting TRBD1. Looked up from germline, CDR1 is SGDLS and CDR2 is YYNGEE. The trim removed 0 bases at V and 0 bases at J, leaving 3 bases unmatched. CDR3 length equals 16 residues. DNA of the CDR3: TGTGCCAGCAGCGTAGAAGGGGGCTCCTCTGGAAACACCATATATTTT. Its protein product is CASSVEGGSSGNTIYF.

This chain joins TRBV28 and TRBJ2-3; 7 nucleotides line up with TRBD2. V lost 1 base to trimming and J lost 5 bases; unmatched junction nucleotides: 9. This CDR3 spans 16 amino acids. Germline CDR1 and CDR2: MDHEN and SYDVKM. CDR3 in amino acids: CASSLFASGAEDTQYF. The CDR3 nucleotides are TGTGCCAGCAGTTTATTTGCTAGCGGTGCGGAAGATACGCAGTATTTT.

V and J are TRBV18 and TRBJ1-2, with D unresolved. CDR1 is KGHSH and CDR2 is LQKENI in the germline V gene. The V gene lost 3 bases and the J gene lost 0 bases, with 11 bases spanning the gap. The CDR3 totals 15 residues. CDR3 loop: CASSPIRDSNYGYTF. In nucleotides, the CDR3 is TGTGCCAGCTCACCGATCCGAGATTCTAACTATGGCTACACCTTC.

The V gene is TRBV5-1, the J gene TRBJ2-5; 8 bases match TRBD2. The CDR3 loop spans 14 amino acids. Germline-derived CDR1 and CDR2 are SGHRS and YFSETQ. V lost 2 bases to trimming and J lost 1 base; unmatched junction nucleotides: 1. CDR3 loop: CASSFSGGQETQYF. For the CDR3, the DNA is TGCGCCAGCAGCTTCAGCGGGGGCCAAGAGACCCAGTACTTC.

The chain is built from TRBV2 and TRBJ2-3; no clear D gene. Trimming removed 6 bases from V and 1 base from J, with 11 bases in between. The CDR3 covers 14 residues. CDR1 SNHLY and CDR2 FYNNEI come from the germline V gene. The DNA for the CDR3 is TGTGCCAGCAGAACTACCGGTGGCACAGATACGCAGTATTTT. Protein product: CASRTTGGTDTQYF.

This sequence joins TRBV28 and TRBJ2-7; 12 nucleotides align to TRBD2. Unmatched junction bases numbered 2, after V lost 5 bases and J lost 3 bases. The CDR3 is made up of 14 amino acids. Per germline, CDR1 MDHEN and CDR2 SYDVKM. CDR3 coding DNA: TGTGCCAGCAGTGAGACTAGCGGGGGCTACGAGCAGTACTTC. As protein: CASSETSGGYEQYF.

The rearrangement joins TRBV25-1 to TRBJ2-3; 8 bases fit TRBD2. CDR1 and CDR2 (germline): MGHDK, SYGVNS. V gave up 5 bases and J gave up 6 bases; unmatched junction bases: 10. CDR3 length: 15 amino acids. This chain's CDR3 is CASSSAGRERDTQYF. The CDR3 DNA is TGTGCCAGCAGTAGTGCCGGGAGGGAGCGCGATACGCAGTATTTT.

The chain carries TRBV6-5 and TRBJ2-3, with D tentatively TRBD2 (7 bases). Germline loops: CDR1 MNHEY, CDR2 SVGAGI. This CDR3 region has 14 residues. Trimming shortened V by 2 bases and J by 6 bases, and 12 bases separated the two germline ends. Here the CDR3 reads CASSYAGAGDTQYF. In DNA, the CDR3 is TGTGCCAGCAGTTACGCGGGGGCCGGGGATACGCAGTATTTT.

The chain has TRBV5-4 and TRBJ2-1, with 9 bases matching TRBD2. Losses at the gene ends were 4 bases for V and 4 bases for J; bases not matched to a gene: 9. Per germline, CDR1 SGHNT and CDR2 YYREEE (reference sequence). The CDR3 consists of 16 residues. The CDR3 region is CASSAGAGGGYNEQFF. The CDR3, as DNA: TGTGCCAGCAGCGCGGGAGCGGGAGGCGGTTACAATGAGCAGTTCTTC.

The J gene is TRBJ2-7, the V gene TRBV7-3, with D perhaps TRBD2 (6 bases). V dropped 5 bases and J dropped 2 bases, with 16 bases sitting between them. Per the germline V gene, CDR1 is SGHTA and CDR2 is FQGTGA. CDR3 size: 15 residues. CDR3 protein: CASSPGPAGTYEQYF. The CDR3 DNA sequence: TGTGCCAGCAGCCCCGGGCCGGCGGGGACCTACGAGCAGTACTTC.

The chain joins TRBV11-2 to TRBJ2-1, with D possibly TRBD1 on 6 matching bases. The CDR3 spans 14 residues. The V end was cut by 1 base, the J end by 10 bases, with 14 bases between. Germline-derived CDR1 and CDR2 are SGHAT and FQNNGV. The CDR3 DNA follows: TGTGCCAGCAGCTTAGTAGCAGGGGTCGGCGAGCAGTTCTTC. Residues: CASSLVAGVGEQFF.

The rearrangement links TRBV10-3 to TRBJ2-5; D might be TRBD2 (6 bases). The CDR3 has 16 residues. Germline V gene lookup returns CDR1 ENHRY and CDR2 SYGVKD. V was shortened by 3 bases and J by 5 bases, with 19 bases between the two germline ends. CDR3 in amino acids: CAISEGGVRLGETQYF. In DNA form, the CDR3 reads TGTGCCATCAGTGAAGGAGGGGTGCGACTTGGGGAGACCCAGTACTTC.

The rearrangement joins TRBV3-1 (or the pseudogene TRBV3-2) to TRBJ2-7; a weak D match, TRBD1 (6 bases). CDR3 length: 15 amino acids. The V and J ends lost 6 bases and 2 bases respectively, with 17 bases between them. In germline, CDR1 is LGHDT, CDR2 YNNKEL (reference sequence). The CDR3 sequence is CASSEMAGVTYEQYF. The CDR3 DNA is TGTGCCAGCAGTGAAATGGCAGGGGTAACCTACGAGCAGTACTTC.

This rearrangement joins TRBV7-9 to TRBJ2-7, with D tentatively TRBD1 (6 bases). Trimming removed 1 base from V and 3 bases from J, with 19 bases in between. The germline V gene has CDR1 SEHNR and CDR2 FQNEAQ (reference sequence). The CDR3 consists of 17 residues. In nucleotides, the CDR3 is TGTGCCAGCAGCTTAGATGGGTCGGGTTACAGGGACTACGAGCAGTACTTC. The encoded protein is CASSLDGSGYRDYEQYF.

The CDR3 DNA reads TGTGCCAGTAACCCGACAGGGGAGGGCTATGGCTACACCTTC. Its translation: CASNPTGEGYGYTF. This chain links TRBV19 with TRBJ1-2; 8 positions agree with TRBD1. The CDR3 is 14 amino acids. Germline assignment: CDR1 LNHDA and CDR2 SQIVND (reference sequence). Trimming took 7 bases from V and 4 from J; bases not matched to a gene: 8.

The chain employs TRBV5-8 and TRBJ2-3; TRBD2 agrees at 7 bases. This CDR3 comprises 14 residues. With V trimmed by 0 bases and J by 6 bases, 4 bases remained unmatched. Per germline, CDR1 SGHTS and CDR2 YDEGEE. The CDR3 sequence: CASSLGGGADTQYF. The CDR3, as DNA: TGTGCCAGCAGCTTGGGGGGGGGTGCCGATACGCAGTATTTT.

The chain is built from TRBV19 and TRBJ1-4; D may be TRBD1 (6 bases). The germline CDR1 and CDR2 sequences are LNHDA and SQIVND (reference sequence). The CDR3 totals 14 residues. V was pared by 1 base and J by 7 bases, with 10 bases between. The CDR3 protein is CASSIGVGGEKLFF. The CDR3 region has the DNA TGTGCCAGTAGTATAGGAGTAGGGGGTGAAAAACTGTTTTTT.

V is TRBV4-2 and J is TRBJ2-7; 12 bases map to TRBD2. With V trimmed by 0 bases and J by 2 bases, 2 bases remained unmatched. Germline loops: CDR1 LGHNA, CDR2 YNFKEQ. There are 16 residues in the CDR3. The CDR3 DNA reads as TGTGCCAGCAGCCAAGATGCTAGCGGGGGGGCCTACGAGCAGTACTTC. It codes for CASSQDASGGAYEQYF.

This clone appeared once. CDR3 sequence reads: CASSPSPDKEAFF. As DNA, the CDR3 is TGTGCCAGCAGTCCCTCCCCTGACAAGGAAGCTTTCTTT. V and J are TRBV27 and TRBJ1-1, with D uncertain. V was pared by 5 bases and J by 8 bases, with 15 bases between. Germline V CDR1 and CDR2: MNHEY, SMNVEV (reference sequence). The length of the CDR3 is 13 residues.

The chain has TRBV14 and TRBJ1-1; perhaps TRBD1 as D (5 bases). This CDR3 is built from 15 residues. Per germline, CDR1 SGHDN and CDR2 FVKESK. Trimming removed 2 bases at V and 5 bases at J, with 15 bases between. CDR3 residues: CASSQKTGVGTEAFF. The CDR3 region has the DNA TGTGCCAGCAGCCAAAAGACGGGGGTCGGGACTGAAGCTTTCTTT.

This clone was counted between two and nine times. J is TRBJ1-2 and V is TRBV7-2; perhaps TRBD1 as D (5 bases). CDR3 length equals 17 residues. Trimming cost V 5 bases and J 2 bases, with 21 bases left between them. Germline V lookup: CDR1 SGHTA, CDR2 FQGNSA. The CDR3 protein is CASSVTGSWMANYGYTF. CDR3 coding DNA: TGTGCCAGCAGCGTCACAGGTTCGTGGATGGCGAACTATGGCTACACCTTC.

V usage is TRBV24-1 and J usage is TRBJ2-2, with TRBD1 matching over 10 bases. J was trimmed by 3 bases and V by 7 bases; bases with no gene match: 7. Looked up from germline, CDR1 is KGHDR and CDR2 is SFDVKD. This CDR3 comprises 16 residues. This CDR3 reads CATSGPGQGYTGELFF. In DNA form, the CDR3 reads TGTGCCACCAGCGGCCCGGGACAGGGGTACACCGGGGAGCTGTTTTTT.

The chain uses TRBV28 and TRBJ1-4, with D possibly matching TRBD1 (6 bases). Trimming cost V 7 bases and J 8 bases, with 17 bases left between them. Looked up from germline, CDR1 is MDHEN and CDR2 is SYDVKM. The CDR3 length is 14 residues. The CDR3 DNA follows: TGTGCCAGCAACCCCCGGGGGGCCTGGGAAAAACTGTTTTTT. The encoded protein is CASNPRGAWEKLFF.

The CDR3 coding sequence is TGTGCCTGGAGCCTAGGGGGGGGAGGCTACACCTTC. The encoded protein is CAWSLGGGGYTF. This chain links TRBV30 with TRBJ1-2; the D gene is possibly TRBD1 (6 bases). CDR1 is GTSNPN and CDR2 is SVGIG in the germline V gene (reference sequence). V dropped 3 bases and J dropped 8 bases, with 13 bases sitting between them. CDR3 length equals 12 residues. Using reference TRBV30 and TRBJ1-2 for the parts outside the CDR3, the full variable domain is SQTIHQWPATLVQPVGSPLSLECTVEGTSNPNLYWYRQAAGRGLQLLFYSVGIGQISSEVPQNLSASRPQDRQFILSSKKLLLSDSGFYLCAWSLGGGGYTFGSGTRLTVV.

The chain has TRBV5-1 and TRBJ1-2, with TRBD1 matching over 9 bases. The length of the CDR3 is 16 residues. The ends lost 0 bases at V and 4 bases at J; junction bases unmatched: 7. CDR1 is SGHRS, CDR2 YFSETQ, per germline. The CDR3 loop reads CASSLDFGTGLYGYTF. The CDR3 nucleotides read TGCGCCAGCAGCTTGGATTTCGGGACAGGGCTCTATGGCTACACCTTC.

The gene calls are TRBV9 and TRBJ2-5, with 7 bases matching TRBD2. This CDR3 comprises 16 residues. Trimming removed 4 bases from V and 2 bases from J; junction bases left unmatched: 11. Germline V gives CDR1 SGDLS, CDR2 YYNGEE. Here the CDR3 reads CASSLSARGDQETQYF. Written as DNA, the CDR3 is TGTGCCAGCAGCTTATCCGCCCGGGGGGATCAAGAGACCCAGTACTTC.

CDR3 amino acids: CTSSQGTGMTGELFF. CDR3 DNA: TGCACCAGCAGCCAAGGGACAGGGATGACCGGGGAGCTGTTTTTT. V and J are TRBV1 and TRBJ2-2; the table's D call, TRBD1, has no DNA check behind it. TRBV1 is a pseudogene. The CDR3 spans 15 residues.